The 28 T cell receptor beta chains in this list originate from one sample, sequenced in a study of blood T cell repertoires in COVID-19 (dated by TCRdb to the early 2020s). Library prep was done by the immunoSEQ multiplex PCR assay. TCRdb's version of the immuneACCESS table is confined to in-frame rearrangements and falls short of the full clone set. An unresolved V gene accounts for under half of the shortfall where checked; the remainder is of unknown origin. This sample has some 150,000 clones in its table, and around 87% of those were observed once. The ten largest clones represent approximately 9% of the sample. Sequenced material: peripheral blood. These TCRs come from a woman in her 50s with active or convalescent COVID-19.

This chain's CDR3 is CAISESRTSGIFGGELFF. DNA for the CDR3: TGTGCCATCAGTGAGTCAAGGACTAGCGGGATTTTTGGCGGGGAGCTGTTTTTT. The chain employs TRBV10-3 and TRBJ2-2; 12 bases agree with TRBD2. The CDR3 loop spans 18 amino acids. Germline lookup yields CDR1 ENHRY and CDR2 SYGVKD. The V gene end was trimmed by 0 bases and the J gene end by 7 bases; junction bases not matched to a gene: 9.

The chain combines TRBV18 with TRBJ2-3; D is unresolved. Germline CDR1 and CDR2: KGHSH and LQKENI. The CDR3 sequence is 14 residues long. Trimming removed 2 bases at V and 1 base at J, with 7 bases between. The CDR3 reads CASSPLARTDTQYF. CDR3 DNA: TGTGCCAGCTCACCATTGGCCCGCACAGATACGCAGTATTTT.

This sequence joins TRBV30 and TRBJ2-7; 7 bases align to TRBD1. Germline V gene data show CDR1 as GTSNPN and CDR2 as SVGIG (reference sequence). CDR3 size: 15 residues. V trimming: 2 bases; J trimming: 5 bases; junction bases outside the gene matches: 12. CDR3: CAWSITGATPHEQYF. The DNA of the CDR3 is TGTGCCTGGAGTATTACAGGGGCGACACCCCACGAGCAGTACTTC.

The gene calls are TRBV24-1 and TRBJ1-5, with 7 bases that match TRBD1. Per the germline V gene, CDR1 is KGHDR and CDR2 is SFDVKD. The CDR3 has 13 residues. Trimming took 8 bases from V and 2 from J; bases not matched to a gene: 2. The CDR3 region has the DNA TGTGCCACCAAAGGACAGGGCAATCAGCCCCAGCATTTT. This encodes CATKGQGNQPQHF.

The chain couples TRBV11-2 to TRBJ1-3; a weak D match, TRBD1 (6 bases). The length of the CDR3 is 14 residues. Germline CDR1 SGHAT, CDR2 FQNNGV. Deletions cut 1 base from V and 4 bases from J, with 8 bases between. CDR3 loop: CASSLAGVGNTIYF. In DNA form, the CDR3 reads TGTGCCAGCAGCTTAGCAGGGGTCGGAAACACCATATATTTT.

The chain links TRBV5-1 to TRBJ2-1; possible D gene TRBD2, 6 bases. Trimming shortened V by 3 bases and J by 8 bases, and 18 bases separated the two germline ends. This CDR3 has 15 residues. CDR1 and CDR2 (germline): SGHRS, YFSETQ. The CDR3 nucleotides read TGCGCCAGCAGCTCGGGACTGCCGGGAGAGGATGAGCAGTTCTTC. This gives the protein CASSSGLPGEDEQFF.

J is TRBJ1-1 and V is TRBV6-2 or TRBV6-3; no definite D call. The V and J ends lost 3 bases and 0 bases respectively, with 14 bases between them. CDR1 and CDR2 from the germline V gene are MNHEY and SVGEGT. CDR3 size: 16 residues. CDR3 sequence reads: CASSYSRGGMNTEAFF. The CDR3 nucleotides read TGTGCCAGCAGTTATAGTCGAGGAGGGATGAACACTGAAGCTTTCTTT.

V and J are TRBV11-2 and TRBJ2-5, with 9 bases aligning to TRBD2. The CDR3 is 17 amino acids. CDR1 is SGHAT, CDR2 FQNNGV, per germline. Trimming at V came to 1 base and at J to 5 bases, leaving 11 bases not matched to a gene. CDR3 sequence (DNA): TGTGCCAGCAGCTTAGGGCTAGCGGGAACGGAGGGCGAGACCCAGTACTTC. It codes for CASSLGLAGTEGETQYF. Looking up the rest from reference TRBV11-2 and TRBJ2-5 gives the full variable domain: EAGVAQSPRYKIIEKRQSVAFWCNPISGHATLYWYQQILGQGPKLLIQFQNNGVVDDSQLPKDRFSAERLKGVDSTLKIQPAKLEDSAVYLCASSLGLAGTEGETQYFGPGTRLLVL.

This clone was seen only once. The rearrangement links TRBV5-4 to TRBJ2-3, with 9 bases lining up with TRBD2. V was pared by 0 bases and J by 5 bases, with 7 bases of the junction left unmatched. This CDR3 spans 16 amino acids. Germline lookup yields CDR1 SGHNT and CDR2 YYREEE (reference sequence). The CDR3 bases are TGTGCCAGCAGCTTGGACGGCGGGGGGGCGGTAGATACGCAGTATTTT. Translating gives CASSLDGGGAVDTQYF.

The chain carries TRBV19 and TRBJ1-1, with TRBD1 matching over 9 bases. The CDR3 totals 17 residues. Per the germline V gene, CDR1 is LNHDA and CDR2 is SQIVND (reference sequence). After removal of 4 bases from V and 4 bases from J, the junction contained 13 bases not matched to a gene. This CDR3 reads CASSSSGTGPIATEAFF. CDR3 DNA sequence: TGTGCCAGTAGTAGCTCCGGGACAGGGCCGATTGCCACTGAAGCTTTCTTT. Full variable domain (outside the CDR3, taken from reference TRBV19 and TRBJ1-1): DGGITQSPKYLFRKEGQNVTLSCEQNLNHDAMYWYRQDPGQGLRLIYYSQIVNDFQKGDIAEGYSVSREKKESFPLTVTSAQKNPTAFYLCASSSSGTGPIATEAFFGQGTRLTVV.

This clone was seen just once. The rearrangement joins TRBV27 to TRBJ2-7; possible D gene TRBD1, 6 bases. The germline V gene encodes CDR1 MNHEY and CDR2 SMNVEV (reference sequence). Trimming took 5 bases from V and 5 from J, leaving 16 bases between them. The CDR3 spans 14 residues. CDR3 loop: CASSPQGEANEQYF. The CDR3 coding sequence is TGTGCCAGCAGTCCACAGGGTGAGGCGAACGAGCAGTACTTC.

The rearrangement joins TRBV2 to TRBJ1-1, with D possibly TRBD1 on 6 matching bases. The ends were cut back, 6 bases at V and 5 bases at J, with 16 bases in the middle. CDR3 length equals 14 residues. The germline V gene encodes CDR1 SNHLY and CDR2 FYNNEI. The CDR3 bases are TGTGCCAGCAGGACGGGACACCAGGGGACTGAAGCTTTCTTT. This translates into CASRTGHQGTEAFF. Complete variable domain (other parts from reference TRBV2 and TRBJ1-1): EPEVTQTPSHQVTQMGQEVILRCVPISNHLYFYWYRQILGQKVEFLVSFYNNEISEKSEIFDDQFSVERPDGSNFTLKIRSTKLEDSAMYFCASRTGHQGTEAFFGQGTRLTVV.

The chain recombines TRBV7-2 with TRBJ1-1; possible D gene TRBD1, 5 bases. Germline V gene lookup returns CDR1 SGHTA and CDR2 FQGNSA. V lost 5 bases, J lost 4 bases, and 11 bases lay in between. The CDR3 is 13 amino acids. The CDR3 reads CASSPYRPTEAFF. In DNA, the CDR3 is TGTGCCAGCAGCCCCTACAGGCCCACTGAAGCTTTCTTT.

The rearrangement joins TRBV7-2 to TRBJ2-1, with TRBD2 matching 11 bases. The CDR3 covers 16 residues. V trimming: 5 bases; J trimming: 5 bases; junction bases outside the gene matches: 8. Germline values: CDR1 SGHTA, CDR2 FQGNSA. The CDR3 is CASSAVGTSGNNEQFF. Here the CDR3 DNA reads TGTGCCAGCAGCGCCGTCGGGACTAGCGGAAACAATGAGCAGTTCTTC.

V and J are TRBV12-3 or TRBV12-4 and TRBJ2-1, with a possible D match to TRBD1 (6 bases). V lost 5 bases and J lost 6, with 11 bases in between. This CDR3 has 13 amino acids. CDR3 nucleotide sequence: TGTGCCAGCAGTCAACAGGGCTTCAATGAGCAGTTCTTC. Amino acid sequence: CASSQQGFNEQFF.

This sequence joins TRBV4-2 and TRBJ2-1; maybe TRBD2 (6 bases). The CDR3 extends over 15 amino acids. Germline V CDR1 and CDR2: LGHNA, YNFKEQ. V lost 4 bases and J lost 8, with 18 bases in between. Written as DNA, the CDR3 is TGTGCCAGCAGCCCCAATCAGGGACTTCAAGATGAGCAGTTCTTC. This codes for CASSPNQGLQDEQFF.

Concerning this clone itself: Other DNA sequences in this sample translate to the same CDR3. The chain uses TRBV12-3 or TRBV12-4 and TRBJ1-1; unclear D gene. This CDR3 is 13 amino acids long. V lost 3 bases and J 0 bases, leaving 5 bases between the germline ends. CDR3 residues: CASSFGLNTEAFF. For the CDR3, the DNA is TGTGCCAGCAGTTTCGGTCTGAACACTGAAGCTTTCTTT.

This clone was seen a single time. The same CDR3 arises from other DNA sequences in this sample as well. CDR3 coding DNA: TGTGCCAGCTCACCGGACAGCAACTATGGCTACACCTTC. It specifies CASSPDSNYGYTF. The chain uses TRBV18 and TRBJ1-2, with D possibly matching TRBD1 (6 bases). The ends were cut back, 3 bases at V and 2 bases at J, with 7 bases in the middle. From germline, CDR1 is KGHSH and CDR2 LQKENI. The CDR3 loop spans 13 amino acids.

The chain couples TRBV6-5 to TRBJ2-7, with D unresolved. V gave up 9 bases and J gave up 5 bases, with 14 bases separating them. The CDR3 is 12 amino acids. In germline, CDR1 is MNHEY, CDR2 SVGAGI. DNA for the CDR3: TGTGCCAGTTATTCCCCCATAGACGAGCAGTACTTC. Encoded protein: CASYSPIDEQYF.

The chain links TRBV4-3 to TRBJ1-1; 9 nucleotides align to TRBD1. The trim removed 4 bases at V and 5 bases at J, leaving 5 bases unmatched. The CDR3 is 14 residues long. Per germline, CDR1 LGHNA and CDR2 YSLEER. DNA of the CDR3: TGCGCCAGCAGCCCGGGACAGGGAAGAACTGAAGCTTTCTTT. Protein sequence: CASSPGQGRTEAFF.

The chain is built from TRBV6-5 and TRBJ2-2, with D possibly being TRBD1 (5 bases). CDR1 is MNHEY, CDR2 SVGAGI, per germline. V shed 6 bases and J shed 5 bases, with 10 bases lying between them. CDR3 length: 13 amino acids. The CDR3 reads CASRSGFTGELFF. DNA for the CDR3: TGTGCCAGCAGGTCAGGGTTTACCGGGGAGCTGTTTTTT.

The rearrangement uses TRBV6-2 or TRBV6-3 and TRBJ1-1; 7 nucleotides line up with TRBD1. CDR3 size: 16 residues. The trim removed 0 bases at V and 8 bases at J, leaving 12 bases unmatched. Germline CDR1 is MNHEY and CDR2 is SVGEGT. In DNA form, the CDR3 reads TGTGCCAGCAGTTACTCGGCAGACAGGGTCGGCTCCGAAGCTTTCTTT. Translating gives CASSYSADRVGSEAFF.

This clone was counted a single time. Here the CDR3 DNA reads TGCGCCAGCAGCTTGGAGCGGGGGCGCACAGCTTTCTTT. Amino acid sequence: CASSLERGRTAFF. The chain couples TRBV5-1 to TRBJ1-1; maybe TRBD1 (6 bases). The CDR3 runs 13 residues. The germline V and J ends were trimmed by 0 bases and 10 bases, with 13 bases remaining between them. Germline values: CDR1 SGHRS, CDR2 YFSETQ.

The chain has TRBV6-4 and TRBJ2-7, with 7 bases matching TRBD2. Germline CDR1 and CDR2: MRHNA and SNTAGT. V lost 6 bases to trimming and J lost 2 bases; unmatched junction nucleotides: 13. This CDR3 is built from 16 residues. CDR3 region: CASRPPMRETPYEQYF. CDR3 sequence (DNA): TGTGCCAGCAGGCCCCCGATGCGGGAGACTCCCTACGAGCAGTACTTC.

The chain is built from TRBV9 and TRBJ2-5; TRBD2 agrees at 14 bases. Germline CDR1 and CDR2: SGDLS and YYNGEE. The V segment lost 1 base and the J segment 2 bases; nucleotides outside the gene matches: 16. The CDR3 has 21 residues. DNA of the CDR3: TGTGCCAGCAGCGTAAAGCCTTGGGGGACTAGCGGGGGAGAGTCTCAAGAGACCCAGTACTTC. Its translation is CASSVKPWGTSGGESQETQYF.

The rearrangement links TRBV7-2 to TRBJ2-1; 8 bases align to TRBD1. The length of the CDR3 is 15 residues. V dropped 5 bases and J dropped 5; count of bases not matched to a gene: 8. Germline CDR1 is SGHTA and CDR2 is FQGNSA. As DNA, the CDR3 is TGTGCCAGCAGCGCCGGACAGGGATGGGACAATGAGCAGTTCTTC. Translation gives CASSAGQGWDNEQFF.

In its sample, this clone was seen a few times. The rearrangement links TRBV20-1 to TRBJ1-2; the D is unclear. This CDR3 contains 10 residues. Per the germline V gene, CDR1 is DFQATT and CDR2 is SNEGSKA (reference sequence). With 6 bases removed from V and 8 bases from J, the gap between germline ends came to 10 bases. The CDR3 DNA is TGCAGTGCCACTGAGGAAGGCTACACCTTC. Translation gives CSATEEGYTF.

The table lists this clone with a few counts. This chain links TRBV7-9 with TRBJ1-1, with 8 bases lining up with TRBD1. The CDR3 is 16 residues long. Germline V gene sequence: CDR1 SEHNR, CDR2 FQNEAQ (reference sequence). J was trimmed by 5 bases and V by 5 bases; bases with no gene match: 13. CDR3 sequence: CASSGTGGERWTEAFF. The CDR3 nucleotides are TGTGCCAGCAGCGGTACAGGGGGAGAAAGATGGACTGAAGCTTTCTTT.